These 28 T cell receptor beta chains share one sample of origin, sequenced in a study of cytomegalovirus exposure and HLA in healthy donors. The PCR used 60 Vbeta and 13 Jbeta primers. Measured with immunoSEQ multiplex PCR; TCRdb has only the in-frame clones, and not every one. The sample holds about 89,000 clones, about 67% seen once. Material: PBMCs. These receptors were taken from a man aged 25-40 years in good health and CMV-seronegative.

This clone was seen more than once but under ten times. V gene TRBV6-4 combines with J gene TRBJ2-1; TRBD2 matches at 9 bases. Looked up from germline, CDR1 is MRHNA and CDR2 is SNTAGT. Losses at the gene ends were 2 bases for V and 5 bases for J; bases not matched to a gene: 1. This CDR3 contains 14 residues. CDR3 loop: CASSDAGGHNEQFF. CDR3 in DNA: TGTGCCAGCAGTGACGCGGGGGGGCACAATGAGCAGTTCTTC.

This clone was seen a handful of times. The chain combines TRBV5-1 with TRBJ1-1; tentative D call: TRBD1 (5 bases). There are 17 residues in the CDR3. Germline loops: CDR1 SGHRS, CDR2 YFSETQ. V gave up 0 bases and J gave up 8 bases, with 23 bases separating them. The CDR3 loop is CASSLGGRVGGSTEAFF. CDR3 DNA sequence: TGCGCCAGCAGCTTGGGGGGCAGGGTGGGCGGTTCGACAGAAGCTTTCTTT.

This chain connects TRBV27 to TRBJ2-7; 9 nucleotides agree with TRBD1. With V trimmed by 2 bases and J by 3 bases, 2 bases remained unmatched. The CDR3 runs 14 residues. The V gene's germline CDR1 is MNHEY and CDR2 SMNVEV (reference sequence). The chain's CDR3 is CASSLRGQGYEQYF. CDR3 nucleotide sequence: TGTGCCAGCAGTTTAAGGGGACAGGGCTACGAGCAGTACTTC.

This clone occurred once. The chain carries TRBV30 and TRBJ2-7; 7 nucleotides agree with TRBD1. Germline trimming cut 5 bases from V and 0 bases from J; bases unmatched to any gene: 16. The CDR3 length is 17 residues. CDR1 is GTSNPN and CDR2 is SVGIG in the germline V gene (reference sequence). CDR3 protein: CAWFPRGRLPPSYEQYF. The CDR3 region has the DNA TGTGCCTGGTTCCCTAGGGGGCGACTACCCCCCTCCTACGAGCAGTACTTC.

This clone is large within its sample. The rearrangement links TRBV4-3 to TRBJ1-3, with TRBD1 matching over 7 bases. With V trimmed by 0 bases and J by 8 bases, 7 bases remained unmatched. CDR3 length: 15 amino acids. The germline V gene has CDR1 LGHNA and CDR2 YSLEER. The CDR3 DNA reads as TGCGCCAGCAGCCAAGAGACAGGGTTGGGACACACCATATATTTT. Its translation: CASSQETGLGHTIYF.

This chain joins TRBV7-2 and TRBJ2-7; D is uncertain. The germline V and J ends were trimmed by 1 base and 4 bases, with 8 bases remaining between them. The CDR3 is 13 residues long. CDR1 and CDR2 (germline): SGHTA, FQGNSA. The CDR3 nucleotides read TGTGCCAGCAGCTTAGTCACTCTGTACGAGCAGTACTTC. Translated, it gives CASSLVTLYEQYF.

This clone has more than one count but fewer than ten. The J gene is TRBJ1-2, the V gene TRBV28; 8 bases agree with TRBD1. V trimming: 4 bases; J trimming: 8 bases; junction bases outside the gene matches: 6. The CDR3 length is 13 residues. CDR1 MDHEN and CDR2 SYDVKM come from the germline V gene. The CDR3 loop is CASSSTTGVGYTF. CDR3 bases: TGTGCCAGCAGTTCCACGACAGGGGTCGGCTACACCTTC.

This clone was counted a few times. The chain links TRBV6-1 to TRBJ1-3, with D perhaps matching TRBD1 (6 bases). The CDR3 is 14 amino acids. Deletions cut 5 bases from V and 6 bases from J, with 14 bases between. Per the germline V gene, CDR1 is MNHNS and CDR2 is SASEGT. As DNA, the CDR3 is TGTGCCAGCAGTCCCTGGGGGGGCGAAAACACCATATATTTT. This encodes CASSPWGGENTIYF.

Only a few counts were recorded for this clone. The chain uses TRBV7-2 and TRBJ2-7; D possibly corresponds to TRBD2 (7 bases). Germline lookup yields CDR1 SGHTA and CDR2 FQGNSA. The CDR3 sequence is 15 residues long. The V gene lost 5 bases and the J gene lost 4 bases, with 18 bases spanning the gap. CDR3 protein: CASSGGAGAQYEQYF. The CDR3, as DNA: TGTGCCAGCAGCGGGGGGGCGGGGGCGCAATACGAGCAGTACTTC. Filled out from reference TRBV7-2 and TRBJ2-7, the complete variable domain reads GAGVSQSPSNKVTEKGKDVELRCDPISGHTALYWYRQSLGQGLEFLIYFQGNSAPDKSGLPSDRFSAERTGGSVSTLTIQRTQQEDSAVYLCASSGGAGAQYEQYFGPGTRLTVT.

V is TRBV30 and J is TRBJ1-1, with D hard to call. This CDR3 has 13 amino acids. V shed 0 bases and J shed 8 bases, with 13 bases lying between them. The V gene's germline CDR1 is GTSNPN and CDR2 SVGIG (reference sequence). DNA for the CDR3: TGTGCCTGGAGTGTAGGAGTGGCTTGGGAAGCTTTCTTT. Encoded protein: CAWSVGVAWEAFF.

This clone has only a few counts. The chain has TRBV5-1 and TRBJ2-6; possible D gene TRBD1, 6 bases. Germline V gene data show CDR1 as SGHRS and CDR2 as YFSETQ. V lost 1 base and J 2 bases, leaving 7 bases between the germline ends. The CDR3 is 15 amino acids. The CDR3, as DNA: TGCGCCAGCAGCTTGCAGGGGCCTGGGGCCAACGTCCTGACTTTC. Translating it yields CASSLQGPGANVLTF.

This clone was counted many times. V and J are TRBV5-1 and TRBJ2-1, with TRBD1 as a possible D gene (6 bases). This CDR3 is built from 17 residues. V was pared by 2 bases and J by 3 bases, with 18 bases between. Germline CDR1 and CDR2: SGHRS and YFSETQ. The CDR3 region has the DNA TGCGCCAGCAGCTTTGATCCGGGACATCGGATCTACAATGAGCAGTTCTTC. This codes for CASSFDPGHRIYNEQFF.

The rearrangement joins TRBV30 to TRBJ1-1; D is uncertain. V lost 5 bases, J lost 6 bases, and 22 bases lay in between. Per the germline V gene, CDR1 is GTSNPN and CDR2 is SVGIG (reference sequence). The length of the CDR3 is 15 residues. The CDR3 is CAWSSPPLRRAEAFF. CDR3 nucleotide sequence: TGTGCCTGGTCCTCTCCCCCACTTAGGAGGGCTGAAGCTTTCTTT. Full variable domain (rest looked up from reference TRBV30 and TRBJ1-1): SQTIHQWPATLVQPVGSPLSLECTVEGTSNPNLYWYRQAAGRGLQLLFYSVGIGQISSEVPQNLSASRPQDRQFILSSKKLLLSDSGFYLCAWSSPPLRRAEAFFGQGTRLTVV.

V gene TRBV30 combines with J gene TRBJ1-4, with D maybe TRBD1 (6 bases). Germline V gives CDR1 GTSNPN, CDR2 SVGIG (reference sequence). The V and J ends lost 4 bases and 3 bases respectively, with 9 bases between them. The CDR3 extends over 13 amino acids. CDR3 sequence: CAWIEGANEKLFF. For the CDR3, the DNA is TGTGCCTGGATTGAGGGGGCTAATGAAAAACTGTTTTTT.

The gene calls are TRBV28 and TRBJ2-2, with 7 bases lining up with TRBD1. J was trimmed by 5 bases and V by 5 bases; bases with no gene match: 11. The CDR3 extends over 16 amino acids. CDR1 and CDR2 (germline): MDHEN, SYDVKM. Written as DNA, the CDR3 is TGTGCCAGCAGTACCGGGGACAGCCGAACAACCGGGGAGCTGTTTTTT. This translates into CASSTGDSRTTGELFF.

The chain joins TRBV28 to TRBJ2-7, with TRBD1 matching 11 bases. Germline V CDR1 and CDR2: MDHEN, SYDVKM. With 2 bases clipped from V and 6 bases from J, the junction kept 6 bases outside the gene matches. The CDR3 extends over 15 amino acids. This CDR3 is CASSLISGTGGEQYF. DNA of the CDR3: TGTGCCAGCAGTTTAATATCCGGGACAGGGGGCGAGCAGTACTTC.

The genes are TRBV5-1 and TRBJ2-6; unclear D gene. V gave up 0 bases and J gave up 0 bases, with 4 bases separating them. CDR3 size: 15 residues. CDR1 is SGHRS and CDR2 is YFSETQ in the germline V gene. CDR3 residues: CASSLDLSGANVLTF. The CDR3 coding sequence is TGCGCCAGCAGCTTGGATCTCTCTGGGGCCAACGTCCTGACTTTC.

This clone was observed a single time. The chain has TRBV14 and TRBJ2-7; possibly TRBD2 for D (6 bases). V was cut by 2 bases and J by 0 bases, with 11 bases left in between. Germline-derived CDR1 and CDR2 are SGHDN and FVKESK. The CDR3 is 15 amino acids. CDR3 in DNA: TGTGCCAGCAGCCAAAACCGGGACTTCTCCTACGAGCAGTACTTC. Translation: CASSQNRDFSYEQYF.

The chain links TRBV9 to TRBJ2-1, with TRBD1 as a possible D gene (7 bases). Germline CDR1 and CDR2: SGDLS and YYNGEE. V lost 4 bases and J 2 bases, leaving 13 bases between the germline ends. The CDR3 is 15 residues long. DNA for the CDR3: TGTGCCAGCAGCTTAGGGGGCGGGGCCTACAATGAGCAGTTCTTC. It codes for CASSLGGGAYNEQFF.

The V gene is TRBV10-3, the J gene TRBJ1-5, with D unresolved. The CDR3 is 14 residues long. V was pared by 2 bases and J by 5 bases, with 10 bases between. From germline, CDR1 is ENHRY and CDR2 SYGVKD. This CDR3 is CAISEGGVYQPQHF. The CDR3 bases are TGTGCCATCAGTGAGGGCGGCGTCTATCAGCCCCAGCATTTT.

This clone was picked up a small number of times. The chain has TRBV12-5 and TRBJ1-1; TRBD1 is a possible D gene (5 bases). V lost 0 bases to trimming and J lost 8 bases, with 10 bases between them. The germline V gene has CDR1 LGHNT and CDR2 FRNRAP. The CDR3 extends over 13 amino acids. The CDR3 here is CASGLVGDSEAFF. In DNA form, the CDR3 reads TGTGCTAGTGGTTTGGTAGGTGACAGCGAAGCTTTCTTT.

The genes are TRBV10-3 and TRBJ2-5; 7 bases are shared with TRBD2. The end of the DNA aligns better with TRBJ2-7, so the J call may be wrong. Germline V gene sequence: CDR1 ENHRY, CDR2 SYGVKD. The CDR3 is 14 amino acids. This CDR3 is CAITQGGSGNEQYF. The CDR3 DNA follows: TGTGCCATCACCCAAGGCGGGAGTGGCAACGAGCAGTACTTC.

This chain joins TRBV7-9 and TRBJ2-3; the match to TRBD1 covers 7 bases. Trimming removed 1 base from V and 3 bases from J; junction bases left unmatched: 4. This CDR3 contains 15 residues. Germline-derived CDR1 and CDR2 are SEHNR and FQNEAQ (reference sequence). The DNA of the CDR3 is TGTGCCAGCAGCTTAGGTCCAGGGGGAACAGATACGCAGTATTTT. Protein: CASSLGPGGTDTQYF.

This clone was seen a single time. This sequence joins TRBV19 and TRBJ1-2; D call uncertain. The germline V gene encodes CDR1 LNHDA and CDR2 SQIVND (reference sequence). This CDR3 contains 15 residues. Between the trimmed V and J ends, which lost 2 bases and 3 bases, there was a span of 13 bases. CDR3 nucleotide sequence: TGTGCCAGTAGTATACCGACGAGGAGGTACTATGGCTACACCTTC. It specifies CASSIPTRRYYGYTF.

V is TRBV5-1 and J is TRBJ1-5; the D gene is possibly TRBD1 (5 bases). CDR1 is SGHRS and CDR2 is YFSETQ in the germline V gene. The CDR3 covers 15 residues. The V end was cut by 3 bases, the J end by 7 bases, with 17 bases between. The CDR3 DNA is TGCGCCAGCAGCTGGGGGGACGGGACGAGACAGCCCCAGCATTTT. It specifies CASSWGDGTRQPQHF.

This clone came up a few times. The chain joins TRBV9 to TRBJ1-4; TRBD1 agrees at 7 bases. Germline assignment: CDR1 SGDLS and CDR2 YYNGEE. J was trimmed by 4 bases and V by 7 bases; bases with no gene match: 7. CDR3 length: 14 residues. The CDR3 loop is CASGPGQLNEKLFF. The CDR3 DNA reads TGTGCCAGCGGTCCGGGACAGCTTAATGAAAAACTGTTTTTT.

This rearrangement joins TRBV7-8 to TRBJ2-6, with 8 bases lining up with TRBD1. CDR3 length: 19 amino acids. Per germline, CDR1 SGHVS and CDR2 FQNEAQ. The trim removed 3 bases at V and 0 bases at J, leaving 10 bases unmatched. CDR3 sequence: CASSFYQGALASGANVLTF. DNA of the CDR3: TGTGCCAGCAGCTTCTACCAGGGGGCCCTTGCCTCTGGGGCCAACGTCCTGACTTTC.

The gene calls are TRBV15 and TRBJ2-1; TRBD1 agrees at 7 bases. The CDR3 has 15 amino acids. V trimming: 4 bases; J trimming: 4 bases; junction bases outside the gene matches: 7. Per the germline V gene, CDR1 is LNHNV and CDR2 is YYDKDF (reference sequence). CDR3 bases: TGTGCCACCAGCACTTTGACAGGGTCATACAATGAGCAGTTCTTC. Translated, it gives CATSTLTGSYNEQFF.